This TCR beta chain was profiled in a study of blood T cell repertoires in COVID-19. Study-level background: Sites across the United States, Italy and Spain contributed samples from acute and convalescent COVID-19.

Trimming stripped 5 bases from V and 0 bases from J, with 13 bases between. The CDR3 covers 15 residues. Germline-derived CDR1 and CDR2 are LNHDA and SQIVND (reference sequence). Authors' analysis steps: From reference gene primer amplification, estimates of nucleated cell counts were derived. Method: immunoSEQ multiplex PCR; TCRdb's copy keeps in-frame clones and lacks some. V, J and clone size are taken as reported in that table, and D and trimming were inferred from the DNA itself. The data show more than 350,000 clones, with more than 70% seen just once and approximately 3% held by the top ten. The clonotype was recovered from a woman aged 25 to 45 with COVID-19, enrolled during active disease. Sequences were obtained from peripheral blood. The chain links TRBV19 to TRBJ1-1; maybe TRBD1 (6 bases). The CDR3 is CASSLPTGMNTEAFF. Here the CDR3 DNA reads TGTGCCAGTAGTCTCCCGACAGGCATGAACACTGAAGCTTTCTTT.